This T cell receptor (beta chain) was recorded in a study of blood T cell repertoires in COVID-19. The overall study: From the United States, Italy and Spain came samples of acute and convalescent COVID-19. T cells, B-cell-depleted T cells, or PBMCs provided the cDNA or gDNA that served as material.

V was clipped by 6 bases and J by 14 bases, with 13 bases between them. Germline values: CDR1 SNHLY, CDR2 FYNNEI. This CDR3 contains 10 residues. Under the authors' procedure: Estimated nucleated cell counts came from reference gene primer amplification. Data came from immunoSEQ multiplex PCR; TCRdb stores just in-frame clones and leaves some out. V and J calls and clone size follow that table, whereas D and trimming were derived from the DNA. The sample lists about 140,000 clones, roughly four fifths seen once, with approximately 3.9% in the top ten. The chain combines TRBV2 with TRBJ1-1; a possible D gene is TRBD1 (6 bases). The specimen sequenced was peripheral blood. The receptor's source is a woman aged 55-70 years with acute or convalescent COVID-19. The DNA for the CDR3 is TGTGCCAGCAGGGGAGGGGGGGCATTCTTT. Amino acid sequence: CASRGGGAFF.